This T cell receptor beta chain was identified in a study of cytomegalovirus exposure and HLA in healthy donors. Study details: From 190 million or so T cells, an earlier analysis saw under 140 million unique TCR beta sequences.

The CDR3 sequence is 15 residues long. Germline lookup yields CDR1 SGDLS and CDR2 YYNGEE. The V and J ends lost 4 bases and 4 bases, in that order; junction bases with no gene match: 7. This clone was counted a few times. 60 Vbeta and 13 Jbeta primers were used in PCR. TCRdb keeps only in-frame clones here, not all; method: immunoSEQ multiplex PCR. The sample holds some 150,000 clones, 75% to 85% seen once. This receptor was obtained from a female donor in good health and CMV-seropositive. The sample taken for sequencing was PBMCs. The V call is TRBV9, the J call TRBJ1-3, with 8 bases that match TRBD1. The CDR3 DNA is TGTGCCAGCAGCTCCCGACAGGGGTTCGGAAACACCATATATTTT. It translates to CASSSRQGFGNTIYF. The full variable domain, in which reference TRBV9 and TRBJ1-3 provide the parts outside the CDR3, is DSGVTQTPKHLITATGQRVTLRCSPRSGDLSVYWYQQSLDQGLQFLIQYYNGEERAKGNILERFSAQQFPDLHSELNLSSLELGDSALYFCASSSRQGFGNTIYFGEGSWLTVV.